The present TCR beta chain was sequenced within a study of beta chain features in type 1 diabetes. Investigators reverse transcribed all isolated RNA, so they sequenced expressed TCRB transcripts. Profiled with immunoSEQ multiplex PCR; TCRdb holds only in-frame clones, not every one. Of about 700,000 clones listed, under 15% were seen once; the top ten hold approximately 0.021%. General observations from the study: The study found moderately but significantly shorter TCRB CDR3s in all four CD4+ subsets of Type 1 diabetes patients. Since sequencing was performed on cDNA, cells with high TCR expression could be over-represented. Diminished insertions and augmented deletions at VDJ junctions characterized type 1 diabetes patients.

Worth noting for this clone: Its matching antigen is unknown.

Using CD45RO/CCR7/CD25/CD127/CD95/CD27, CD4+ naive, central memory, regulatory and stem cell-like memory cells were sorted. Purity (above 98%) was reached by all sorted populations. What was sequenced was naive CD4+ T cells from blood. The receptor's source is a man aged 18 to 29 with type 1 diabetes.

Here the CDR3 reads CASLRDLRNIQYF. The CDR3 region has the DNA TGTGCCAGCCTCCGGGACCTTAGAAACATTCAGTACTTC. The chain has TRBV2 and TRBJ2-4, with D perhaps TRBD1 or TRBD2 (5 bases each). CDR1 SNHLY and CDR2 FYNNEI come from the germline V gene. The CDR3 runs to 13 residues. The V end lost 8 bases, the J end lost 6 bases, and 14 bases lay between the germline ends. The full variable domain, completed using reference TRBV2 and TRBJ2-4, is EPEVTQTPSHQVTQMGQEVILRCVPISNHLYFYWYRQILGQKVEFLVSFYNNEISEKSEIFDDQFSVERPDGSNFTLKIRSTKLEDSAMYFCASLRDLRNIQYFGAGTRLSVL.